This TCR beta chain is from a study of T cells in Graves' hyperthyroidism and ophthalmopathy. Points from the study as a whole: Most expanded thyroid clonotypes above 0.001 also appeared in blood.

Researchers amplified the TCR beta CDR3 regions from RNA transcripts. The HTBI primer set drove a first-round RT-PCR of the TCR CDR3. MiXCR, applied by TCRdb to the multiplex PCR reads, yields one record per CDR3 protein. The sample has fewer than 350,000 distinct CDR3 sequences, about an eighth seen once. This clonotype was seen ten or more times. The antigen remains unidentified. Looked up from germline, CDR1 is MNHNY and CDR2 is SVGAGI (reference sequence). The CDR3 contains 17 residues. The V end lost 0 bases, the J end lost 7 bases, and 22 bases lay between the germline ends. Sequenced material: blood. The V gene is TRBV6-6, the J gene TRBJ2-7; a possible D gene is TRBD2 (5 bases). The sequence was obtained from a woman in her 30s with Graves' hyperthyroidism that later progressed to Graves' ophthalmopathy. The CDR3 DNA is TGTGCCAGCAGTTACTCCTCCGAAGCCGGGGTACTGAGGGAGCAGTACTTC. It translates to CASSYSSEAGVLREQYF.